This passage covers 3 T cell receptor beta chains from one sample sequenced in a study of blood T cell repertoires in COVID-19. This table comes from immunoSEQ multiplex PCR, and its TCRdb copy is limited to in-frame clones, with some not included. The table shows 200,000 to 250,000 clones, with 89% occurring only once. The sequencing sample was made of peripheral blood. The receptor set was obtained from a woman in her forties with acute or convalescent COVID-19.

This clone was recorded only once. V gene TRBV30 combines with J gene TRBJ2-5; tentatively, D is TRBD1 (6 bases). V shed 5 bases and J shed 4 bases, with 17 bases lying between them. Germline values: CDR1 GTSNPN, CDR2 SVGIG (reference sequence). The CDR3 is 14 amino acids. In DNA, the CDR3 is TGTGCCTGGGGGGGCCCGAGGAAGGGAGAGACCCAGTACTTC. Translating gives CAWGGPRKGETQYF. Combining the CDR3 with reference TRBV30 and TRBJ2-5 gives the whole variable domain SQTIHQWPATLVQPVGSPLSLECTVEGTSNPNLYWYRQAAGRGLQLLFYSVGIGQISSEVPQNLSASRPQDRQFILSSKKLLLSDSGFYLCAWGGPRKGETQYFGPGTRLLVL.

The gene calls are TRBV7-8 and TRBJ2-7; 8 bases match TRBD1. The V gene's germline CDR1 is SGHVS and CDR2 FQNEAQ. CDR3 length: 12 amino acids. V shed 5 bases and J 6 bases; nucleotides not matched to a gene: 3. The CDR3: CASSPTGGEQYV. The CDR3 DNA is TGTGCCAGCAGCCCCACAGGGGGCGAGCAGTACGTC.

The chain joins TRBV9 to TRBJ2-1; 9 bases fit TRBD1. V shed 5 bases, J shed 6 bases, and the junction held 0 bases outside the gene matches. Germline V gene data show CDR1 as SGDLS and CDR2 as YYNGEE. The CDR3 is 12 residues long. This chain's CDR3 is CASRTGGNEQFF. CDR3 DNA: TGTGCCAGCAGGACAGGGGGCAATGAGCAGTTCTTC.